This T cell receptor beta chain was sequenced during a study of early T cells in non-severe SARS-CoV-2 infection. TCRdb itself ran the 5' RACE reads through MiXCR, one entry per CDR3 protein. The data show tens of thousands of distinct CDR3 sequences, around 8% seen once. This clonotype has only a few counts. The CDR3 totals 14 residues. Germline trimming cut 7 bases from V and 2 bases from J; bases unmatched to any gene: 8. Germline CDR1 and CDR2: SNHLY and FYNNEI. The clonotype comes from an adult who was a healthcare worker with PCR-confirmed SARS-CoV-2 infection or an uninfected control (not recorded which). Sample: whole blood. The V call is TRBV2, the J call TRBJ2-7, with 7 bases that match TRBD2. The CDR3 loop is CASIGAGIPYEQYF. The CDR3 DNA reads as TGTGCCAGCATAGGAGCGGGGATACCCTACGAGCAGTACTTC.